These 21 T cell receptor beta chains originate from one sample sequenced in a study of OX40 agonist ivuxolimab in advanced cancers. Clones were read by immunoSEQ multiplex PCR, and TCRdb kept only the in-frame ones, dropping some. The repertoire holds under 25,000 clones, around 82% seen once, with over 20% in the top ten. The sample was CD4+ or CD8+ T cells sorted from blood, taken in a trial of the OX40 agonist ivuxolimab. These receptor sequences come from an adult with an advanced solid tumor such as melanoma, head and neck, liver or kidney cancer.

This chain links TRBV18 with TRBJ2-3, with D possibly TRBD1 on 6 matching bases. Germline-derived CDR1 and CDR2 are KGHSH and LQKENI. The CDR3 has 17 amino acids. The V end was cut by 3 bases, the J end by 2 bases, with 18 bases between. As DNA, the CDR3 is TGTGCCAGCTCACCCGAGGCAGACAGGTCCTACACAGATACGCAGTATTTT. Residues: CASSPEADRSYTDTQYF.

The chain couples TRBV11-2 to TRBJ1-2; D is unresolved. The CDR3 totals 11 residues. The germline gives CDR1 SGHAT, CDR2 FQNNGV. V gave up 4 bases and J gave up 14 bases, with 14 bases separating them. CDR3 region: CASSSGLFGTF. Written as DNA, the CDR3 is TGTGCCAGCAGCTCAGGCCTATTTGGGACCTTC.

V is TRBV4-3 and J is TRBJ1-4; D is perhaps TRBD1 (6 bases). Trimming took off 0 bases at V and 0 bases at J, with 8 bases between the two ends. The CDR3 is 16 residues long. Germline CDR1 reads LGHNA; CDR2 reads YSLEER. CDR3 loop: CASSQDRGATNEKLFF. In nucleotides, the CDR3 is TGCGCCAGCAGCCAAGACAGGGGAGCAACTAATGAAAAACTGTTTTTT.

The chain combines TRBV7-3 with TRBJ2-6, with a possible D match to TRBD1 (6 bases). Germline V gene data show CDR1 as SGHTA and CDR2 as FQGTGA. V was cut by 1 base and J by 1 base, with 11 bases left in between. The CDR3 is made up of 17 amino acids. The CDR3 spells CASSLKGVRSGANVLTF. The CDR3 coding sequence is TGTGCCAGCAGCTTAAAGGGGGTCCGGTCTGGGGCCAACGTCCTGACTTTC.

The gene calls are TRBV6-5 and TRBJ2-3; TRBD1 matches at 7 bases. The trim removed 6 bases at V and 2 bases at J, leaving 8 bases unmatched. This CDR3 is 15 amino acids long. The germline V gene has CDR1 MNHEY and CDR2 SVGAGI. The CDR3 sequence is CASSLGQAFTDTQYF. CDR3 bases: TGTGCCAGCAGCCTCGGACAGGCCTTCACAGATACGCAGTATTTT.

This chain uses TRBV4-1 with TRBJ1-2, with D hard to call. Germline CDR1 and CDR2: MGHRA and YSYEKL. This CDR3 spans 13 amino acids. Trimming removed 0 bases from V and 8 bases from J, with 10 bases in between. This chain's CDR3 is CASSQESLGGYTF. The DNA of the CDR3 is TGCGCCAGCAGCCAAGAGTCTCTAGGGGGCTACACCTTC.

This clone was counted between two and nine times. The rearrangement uses TRBV11-2 and TRBJ1-4; the match to TRBD1 covers 10 bases. The V gene's germline CDR1 is SGHAT and CDR2 FQNNGV. V trimming: 5 bases; J trimming: 12 bases; junction bases outside the gene matches: 3. This CDR3 has 12 amino acids. CDR3 coding DNA: TGTGCCAGCAGCCTCGGGACAGGGGAACTGTTTTTT. Residues: CASSLGTGELFF.

The CDR3 region has the DNA TGTGCCAGCAGCTTCCCGTCTATAGCGGGAGGGCCAGATACGCAGTATTTT. Amino acid sequence: CASSFPSIAGGPDTQYF. This sequence joins TRBV7-3 and TRBJ2-3; 11 bases line up with TRBD2. V lost 3 bases and J lost 4; bases outside the gene matches: 9. The germline V gene has CDR1 SGHTA and CDR2 FQGTGA. The CDR3 runs to 17 residues.

The chain employs TRBV13 and TRBJ1-1; D is unclear. The CDR3 is 11 residues long. Germline assignment: CDR1 PRHDT and CDR2 FYEKMQ (reference sequence). V was pared by 0 bases and J by 8 bases, with 4 bases between. The CDR3 is CASSLGQEAFF. The CDR3 coding sequence is TGTGCCAGCAGCTTAGGACAGGAAGCTTTCTTT.

The rearrangement uses TRBV6-1 and TRBJ1-4, with 10 bases identical to TRBD1. The V gene's germline CDR1 is MNHNS and CDR2 SASEGT. The CDR3 sequence is 15 residues long. The ends lost 6 bases at V and 5 bases at J; junction bases unmatched: 6. Here the CDR3 reads CASRVWDRGNEKLFF. CDR3 DNA sequence: TGTGCCAGCAGGGTTTGGGACAGGGGAAATGAAAAACTGTTTTTT.

The J gene is TRBJ1-1, the V gene TRBV5-4, with D maybe TRBD1 (5 bases). V lost 2 bases and J lost 1, with 15 bases in between. Germline CDR1 and CDR2: SGHNT and YYREEE (reference sequence). This CDR3 comprises 16 residues. CDR3 DNA sequence: TGTGCCAGCAGCTTCGGGGCATTTGATCCGAACACTGAAGCTTTCTTT. Amino acid sequence: CASSFGAFDPNTEAFF.

The V and J genes are TRBV10-2 and TRBJ2-7; no clear D. V was trimmed by 6 bases and J by 3 bases, leaving 12 bases between them. The V gene's germline CDR1 is WSHSY and CDR2 SAAADI. The CDR3 has 13 amino acids. CDR3 nucleotides: TGCGCCAGCAGGCAACAGAGGCTCTACGAGCAGTACTTC. Protein sequence: CASRQQRLYEQYF.

A note on this clone: One end of the junction fails to match germline, which may point to a read error. J is TRBJ1-5 and V is TRBV6-1; 11 bases are shared with TRBD1. Germline CDR1 MNHNS, CDR2 SASEGT. The CDR3 has 15 amino acids. This CDR3 reads CASNEGTGGSQPQHF. DNA for the CDR3: TGTGCCAGCAATGAAGGGACAGGGGGAAGTCAGCCCCAGCATTTT.

The chain's CDR3 is CASSPRDGYNEQFF. As DNA, the CDR3 is TGTGCCAGCTCACCTCGCGACGGCTACAATGAGCAGTTCTTC. The chain recombines TRBV18 with TRBJ2-1; D is unclear. This CDR3 comprises 14 residues. Trimming stripped 3 bases from V and 3 bases from J, with 9 bases between. Germline V lookup: CDR1 KGHSH, CDR2 LQKENI. Filled out from reference TRBV18 and TRBJ2-1, the complete variable domain reads NAGVMQNPRHLVRRRGQEARLRCSPMKGHSHVYWYRQLPEEGLKFMVYLQKENIIDESGMPKERFSAEFPKEGPSILRIQQVVRGDSAAYFCASSPRDGYNEQFFGPGTRLTVL.

This chain joins TRBV6-5 and TRBJ2-1, with 8 nucleotides matching TRBD2. This CDR3 is built from 14 residues. V dropped 7 bases and J dropped 9; count of bases not matched to a gene: 11. From germline, CDR1 is MNHEY and CDR2 SVGAGI. The CDR3 reads CASNLLAGIGEQFF. CDR3 bases: TGTGCCAGCAACCTGCTAGCGGGTATAGGTGAGCAGTTCTTC.

The rearrangement joins TRBV7-3 to TRBJ2-1; 10 bases are shared with TRBD1. The V gene's germline CDR1 is SGHTA and CDR2 FQGTGA. The J segment lost 4 bases and the V segment lost 5 bases, leaving 5 bases of the junction unmatched. This CDR3 region has 15 residues. DNA of the CDR3: TGTGCCAGCAGCGTGACAGGGGGCATGTACAATGAGCAGTTCTTC. Its translation: CASSVTGGMYNEQFF.

The rearrangement joins TRBV6-1 to TRBJ2-7; 7 nucleotides align to TRBD1. The germline CDR1 and CDR2 sequences are MNHNS and SASEGT. Trimming removed 3 bases from V and 3 bases from J; junction bases left unmatched: 2. This CDR3 contains 13 residues. Here the CDR3 reads CASSDTGVYEQYF. Written as DNA, the CDR3 is TGTGCCAGCAGTGATACAGGGGTCTACGAGCAGTACTTC.

The chain is built from TRBV19 and TRBJ2-7; 7 nucleotides line up with TRBD2. Germline V gives CDR1 LNHDA, CDR2 SQIVND (reference sequence). V lost 2 bases, J lost 3 bases, and 4 bases stayed unmatched. The CDR3 covers 14 residues. The CDR3 here is CASSISASGYEQYF. The CDR3 DNA reads TGTGCCAGTAGTATATCTGCTAGCGGCTACGAGCAGTACTTC.

This clone has a single count. V is TRBV7-9 and J is TRBJ2-7, with D hard to call. This CDR3 spans 14 amino acids. Germline assignment: CDR1 SEHNR and CDR2 FQNEAQ (reference sequence). V was cut by 3 bases and J by 6 bases, with 15 bases left in between. Here the CDR3 reads CASSFLQSSSEQYF. The CDR3 DNA is TGTGCCAGCAGCTTCCTTCAGTCATCCAGCGAGCAGTACTTC.

This sequence joins TRBV30 and TRBJ1-5; D gene uncertain. This CDR3 has 15 amino acids. Deletions cut 5 bases from V and 0 bases from J, with 14 bases between. CDR1 GTSNPN and CDR2 SVGIG come from the germline V gene (reference sequence). The CDR3 spells CAWDTVGSSNQPQHF. CDR3 DNA sequence: TGTGCCTGGGATACAGTAGGGAGTAGCAATCAGCCCCAGCATTTT.

In its sample, this clone is large. The gene calls are TRBV7-9 and TRBJ1-2; D unresolved. This CDR3 region has 10 residues. CDR1 SEHNR and CDR2 FQNEAQ come from the germline V gene (reference sequence). The germline V and J ends were trimmed by 10 bases and 8 bases, with 11 bases remaining between them. CDR3 residues: CAIAEGGYTF. CDR3 DNA sequence: TGTGCCATCGCCGAAGGAGGCTACACCTTC.